This T cell receptor (beta chain) was obtained from a study of PD-L1 blockade in urothelial cancer. At the level of the study: Blood was analyzed 3 weeks (second dose) and 6 weeks after treatment start. Across blood samples, T cells had a median count of approximately 130,000.

Broader study findings: For durable-benefit patients, tumor-associated blood clones expanded more at 3 weeks.

As regards this clone: The antigen remains unidentified.

V gave up 2 bases and J gave up 4 bases, with 13 bases separating them. Germline CDR1 SGHRS, CDR2 YFSETQ. The CDR3 totals 14 residues. Disease in patients was locally advanced or metastatic urothelial carcinoma. The method was immunoSEQ multiplex PCR; TCRdb's version includes in-frame clones alone and lacks a portion of them. The data contain about 24,000 clones, approximately 88% of them singletons. Source: PBMCs, taken around atezolizumab (anti-PD-L1) treatment. The rearrangement uses TRBV5-1 and TRBJ2-7, with D perhaps TRBD1 (6 bases). The TCR was taken from a man aged 45 to 65 with urothelial cancer. CDR3 DNA sequence: TGCGCCAGCAGCTTCGCAGGGGTTAGTTACGAGCAGTACTTC. Translation: CASSFAGVSYEQYF. Variable domain in full (rest from reference TRBV5-1 and TRBJ2-7): KAGVTQTPRYLIKTRGQQVTLSCSPISGHRSVSWYQQTPGQGLQFLFEYFSETQRNKGNFPGRFSGRQFSNSRSEMNVSTLELGDSALYLCASSFAGVSYEQYFGPGTRLTVT.